Listed below are T cell receptor beta chains from one sample, sequenced in a study of blood T cell repertoires in COVID-19. Using immunoSEQ multiplex PCR, the repertoire was profiled, and TCRdb retains in-frame clones only, with some absent. Of some 74,000 clones listed, 80% to 90% are singletons. Sequencing was carried out using peripheral blood. The origin of the receptors is a middle-aged man with active COVID-19. The CDR3 runs from the conserved cysteine through the conserved F or W. Each record gives: CDR3 DNA, CDR3 protein, D gene, clone size, V gene, J gene. A D gene is named only where the DNA matches it firmly. Clone size is given for some rows only: seen once, a few or many times, or a class if the clone is expanded.

TGTGCCAGCAGGGGCGACGGGGGGGGCACCGGGGAGCTGTTTTTT	CASRGDGGGTGELFF	TRBD2	.	TRBV25-1	TRBJ2-2
TGCGCCAGCAGCCAAGTAAAGCGGGGGGTGGCCGGGGAGCTGTTTTTT	CASSQVKRGVAGELFF	TRBD2	.	TRBV4-3	TRBJ2-2
TGTGCCAGTAGTATACCCGGCGGTTTCAATCAGCCCCAGCATTTT	CASSIPGGFNQPQHF	.	few	TRBV19	TRBJ1-5
TGTGCCAGCAGTGAATCGGGTAGCGGGAGGGCCCCGGGGAATGAGCAGTTCTTC	CASSESGSGRAPGNEQFF	TRBD2	once	TRBV25-1	TRBJ2-1
TGTGCCAGCAGCTCCTTTAACACTGAAGCTTTCTTT	CASSSFNTEAFF	.	.	TRBV6-5	TRBJ1-1
TGCGCCAGCAGCGTGCTAACAGGGGGAGGATCCGAGCAGTACTTC	CASSVLTGGGSEQYF	TRBD1	few	TRBV5-1	TRBJ2-7
TGTGCCAGCAGCGAGGACATAGGCTCCTACAATGAGCAGTTCTTC	CASSEDIGSYNEQFF	.	.	TRBV7-2	TRBJ2-1
TGTGCCACCAGTGATCGGGACAGTCCTAGCACAGATACGCAGTATTTT	CATSDRDSPSTDTQYF	TRBD1	.	TRBV24-1	TRBJ2-3
TGTGCCAGCTCACCGCCGGGACAGGGACCAGGAACCGGGGAGCTGTTTTTT	CASSPPGQGPGTGELFF	TRBD1	.	TRBV18	TRBJ2-2
TGTGCCAGCAGTTCGGAGGGCTACAATGAGCAGTTCTTC	CASSSEGYNEQFF	.	.	TRBV28	TRBJ2-1